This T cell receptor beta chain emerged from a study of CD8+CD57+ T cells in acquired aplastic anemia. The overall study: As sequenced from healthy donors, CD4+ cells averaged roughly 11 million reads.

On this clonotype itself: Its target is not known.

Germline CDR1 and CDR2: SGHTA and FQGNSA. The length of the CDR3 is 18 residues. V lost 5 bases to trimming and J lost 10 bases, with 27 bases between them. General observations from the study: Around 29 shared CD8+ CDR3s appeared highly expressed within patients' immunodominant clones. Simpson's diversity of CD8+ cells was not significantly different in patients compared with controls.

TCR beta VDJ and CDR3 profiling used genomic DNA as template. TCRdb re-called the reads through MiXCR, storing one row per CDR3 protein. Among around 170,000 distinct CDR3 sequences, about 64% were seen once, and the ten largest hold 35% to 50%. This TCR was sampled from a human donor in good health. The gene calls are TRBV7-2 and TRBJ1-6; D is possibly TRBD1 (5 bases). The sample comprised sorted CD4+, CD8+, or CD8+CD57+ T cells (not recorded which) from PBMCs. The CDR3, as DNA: TGTGCCAGCAGCCACGGGCAGGGCCGAAGAAGTAATGAATCACCCCTCCACTTT. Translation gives CASSHGQGRRSNESPLHF.